This is a list of T cell receptor beta chains from one sample in a study of blood T cell repertoires in COVID-19. The data were produced by immunoSEQ multiplex PCR, yet TCRdb's version contains in-frame clones alone and is incomplete. The sample lists around 170,000 clones; about 87% were seen once. Sequencing was performed on peripheral blood. All receptors derive from a man aged 55 to 70 with acute or convalescent COVID-19. Each CDR3 is given with its conserved first and last residue. A D gene is named only where the DNA matches it firmly. Clone size is given for some rows only: seen once, a few or many times, or a class if the clone is expanded.

d_call	clone_size	j_call	v_call	cdr3_nt	cdr3_aa
-	-	TRBJ2-7	TRBV5-4	TGTGCCAGCAGCTTGGGCAGCGGAGTCCGCTCCTACGAGCAGTACTTC	CASSLGSGVRSYEQYF
TRBD1	-	TRBJ1-2	TRBV3-1/TRBV3-2	TGTGCCAGCAGCCAAGAACTACAGGGGGTAAAGACCTTC	CASSQELQGVKTF
TRBD2	-	TRBJ2-5	TRBV18	TGTGCCAGCTCACCTAGCGGGGACCTCCAAGAGACCCAGTACTTC	CASSPSGDLQETQYF
-	-	TRBJ1-5	TRBV3-1/TRBV3-2	TGTGCCAGCAGCCAAGGGCAGGGGCTCAATCAGCCCCAGCATTTT	CASSQGQGLNQPQHF
-	-	TRBJ2-2	TRBV19	TGTGCCAGTAGTATGGCATGGAGACTGAACACCGGGGAGCTGTTTTTT	CASSMAWRLNTGELFF
-	-	TRBJ2-3	TRBV19	TGTGCCAGTAGTATGGGAGCTAGCGAGAGCACAGATACGCAGTATTTT	CASSMGASESTDTQYF
-	once	TRBJ2-7	TRBV30	TGTGCCTGGAAGCGTTCCCCGCTTTCCTACGAGCAGTACTTC	CAWKRSPLSYEQYF
-	-	TRBJ1-2	TRBV2	TGTGCCAGCAGTGAATATAAGTCGGACTATGGCTACACCTTC	CASSEYKSDYGYTF
-	-	TRBJ1-2	TRBV3-1/TRBV3-2	TGTGCCAGCAGCCAAGGGCATGGCTACACCTTC	CASSQGHGYTF
TRBD2	-	TRBJ2-1	TRBV30	TGTGCCTGGAGTGTAGGACTAGCGGGGGGCTATGAGCAGTTCTTC	CAWSVGLAGGYEQFF
TRBD2	-	TRBJ2-1	TRBV7-2	TGTGCCAGCAGCTTGCTAGCGGGAGCCAATGAGCAGTTCTTC	CASSLLAGANEQFF
TRBD1	-	TRBJ1-3	TRBV19	TGTGCCAGTAGCCGCCGGGACAGCCTTGGAAACACCATATATTTT	CASSRRDSLGNTIYF
TRBD1	once	TRBJ1-6	TRBV5-5	TGTGCCAGCAGCCCCATAGTAGTGGGACAGGGTACCGCACCCCTCCACTTT	CASSPIVVGQGTAPLHF
-	-	TRBJ2-2	TRBV10-3	TGTGCCATCAGTGAGTCGAGGGGGACCGGGGAGCTGTTTTTT	CAISESRGTGELFF
-	-	TRBJ2-5	TRBV7-2	TGTGCCAGCAGCTTAAGGCGGGAGACCCAGTACTTC	CASSLRRETQYF
-	-	TRBJ1-1	TRBV11-3	TGTGCCAGCAGCTTAGAGGGGGGGATTACTGAAGCTTTCTTT	CASSLEGGITEAFF
-	-	TRBJ1-2	TRBV19	TGTGCCAGTAGAACCGGGAACAACTATGGCTACACCTTC	CASRTGNNYGYTF
TRBD1	-	TRBJ1-5	TRBV6-6	TGTGCCAGCAGTCGATTTACGTTACAGGGGAAGGTCAATCAGCCCCAGCATTTT	CASSRFTLQGKVNQPQHF
TRBD2	-	TRBJ2-3	TRBV30	TGTGCCTCCTCCGGACTAGCGGGAGTTGATACGCAGTATTTT	CASSGLAGVDTQYF
-	-	TRBJ1-4	TRBV19	TGTGCCAGTAGGGGCATGGGGCTTATAACTAATGAAAAACTGTTTTTT	CASRGMGLITNEKLFF
-	once	TRBJ2-6	TRBV5-1	TGCGCCAGCAGAAGCGGCAGCTCTGGGGCCAACGTCCTGACTTTC	CASRSGSSGANVLTF
TRBD2	-	TRBJ2-3	TRBV6-5	TGTGCCAGCGGAAATAGCGGGGGGGTGGCAGATACGCAGTATTTT	CASGNSGGVADTQYF
TRBD1	-	TRBJ1-1	TRBV18	TGTGCCAGCTCATCGTACAGGGGCGAGAACACTGAAGCTTTCTTT	CASSSYRGENTEAFF
-	-	TRBJ2-1	TRBV6-5	TGTGCCAGCAGTTACACTAATACCGGGACCTACAATGAGCAGTTCTTC	CASSYTNTGTYNEQFF
TRBD1	-	TRBJ1-1	TRBV19	TGTGCCAGTAGTGGACAGGGTTTGAACACTGAAGCTTTCTTT	CASSGQGLNTEAFF
TRBD1	-	TRBJ1-1	TRBV27	TGTGCCAGCAGTTTAAAAAGGACAGGGGGTAACACTGAAGCTTTCTTT	CASSLKRTGGNTEAFF
-	-	TRBJ1-1	TRBV12-5	TGTGCTAGTGGTTTACGGGGGACTGAAGCTTTCTTT	CASGLRGTEAFF
-	-	TRBJ1-2	TRBV7-2	TGTGCCAGCACCGTGGACACACTCTATGGCTACACCTTC	CASTVDTLYGYTF
-	-	TRBJ1-3	TRBV30	TGTGCCTGGAGTTTAGAAGGACACCAGGCTGGAAACACCATATATTTT	CAWSLEGHQAGNTIYF
TRBD1	-	TRBJ2-5	TRBV7-6	TGTGCCAGCAGCTTCTGGACAGGGGAGACCCAGTACTTC	CASSFWTGETQYF